The clone carrying this T cell receptor beta chain appeared a few times. Its cognate antigen is unknown. This record belongs to a study of identifying expanded T cells in peripheral blood. Healthy donors had no documented immune events, such as infections, while sampled. General study points: Across healthy donors, higher total template counts meant significantly greater roughly 2-week count variance. About 1.2 clones differed between technical replicates, versus around 15 and 19 over time.

Sequencing was performed with immunoSEQ multiplex PCR; in TCRdb, only in-frame clones are kept and a portion is missing. This sample has 70,000 to 100,000 clones; approximately 86% occur once, and the top ten carry around 5.6%. The source of this sequence is a person aged 18-70 years in good health. The specimen sequenced was blood.

CDR3 in amino acids: CASSDSSGSEQFF. Here the CDR3 DNA reads TGTGCCAGCAGCGATTCATCAGGGAGTGAGCAGTTCTTC. The chain is built from TRBV9 and TRBJ2-1; D may be TRBD1 or TRBD2 (5 bases each). The CDR3 extends over 13 amino acids. Between the trimmed V and J ends, which lost 3 bases and 9 bases, there was a span of 13 bases. CDR1 and CDR2 from the germline V gene are SGDLS and YYNGEE.